This TCR beta chain was documented in a study of blood T cell repertoires in COVID-19. In germline, CDR1 is SGDLS, CDR2 YYNGEE. Trimming took 4 bases from V and 4 from J, leaving 11 bases between them. The CDR3 runs to 13 residues. The study drew participants aged about 18 to 90 years from approximately 25 US areas. Here immunoSEQ multiplex PCR was the method, and the copy in TCRdb shows in-frame clones only, minus some. The sample has 200,000 to 250,000 clones, over 75% seen once; the top ten hold about 3%. The source material was PBMCs or T cells enriched from blood (not recorded which). V is TRBV9 and J is TRBJ1-1, with a tentative D call TRBD1 (6 bases). The receptor comes from a young woman in a cohort exposed to, infected with or recovered from COVID-19 (not recorded which). The CDR3 is CASSLSQGTEAFF. CDR3 coding DNA: TGTGCCAGCAGCCTATCACAGGGCACTGAAGCTTTCTTT.